Sequencing of this TCR beta chain was carried out in a study of T cells in Graves' hyperthyroidism and ophthalmopathy. Template material for amplifying TCR beta CDR3 regions consisted of RNA transcripts. Initially, a first-round RT-PCR of the TCR CDR3 employed the HTBI primer set. TCRdb used MiXCR to reprocess the multiplex PCR reads, holding one entry per CDR3 protein. Altogether about 350,000 distinct CDR3 sequences are present, about a sixth being singletons, with the ten largest covering 15% to 17%. The PBMCs were sourced from fresh peripheral blood (more than 9 ml). At least ten counts were recorded for this clonotype. Trimming took off 5 bases at V and 4 bases at J, with 23 bases between the two ends. The germline CDR1 and CDR2 sequences are MNHNS and SASEGT. The CDR3 covers 17 residues.

What was sequenced was blood. This clonotype was sampled from a middle-aged woman with Graves' ophthalmopathy. V and J are TRBV6-1 and TRBJ2-5; D is perhaps TRBD2 (8 bases). The CDR3 DNA is TGTGCCAGCAGTCCTCTAACGGGAGGGGGCTATGGAGAGACCCAGTACTTC. Protein product: CASSPLTGGGYGETQYF.